The T cell receptor beta chain under discussion was sequenced for a study of cytomegalovirus exposure and HLA in healthy donors. In the PCR, 60 Vbeta and 13 Jbeta primers were used. The table came from immunoSEQ multiplex PCR; TCRdb's copy has only in-frame clones and leaves some out. The table includes about 130,000 clones, 75% to 90% detected once. Germline CDR1 is MNHNS and CDR2 is SASEGT. The CDR3 is 14 amino acids. J gave up 5 bases and V 6 bases, and 5 bases lay outside the gene matches. Details on this clone: Its target is not known.

Findings and caveats of the study: Within the data, a cluster of highly shared sequence variants was likely a sequencing artifact. Immune exposure was documented only through CMV serostatus.

Input material: PBMCs. V gene TRBV6-1 combines with J gene TRBJ2-3; 10 nucleotides agree with TRBD1. This receptor was obtained from a man aged 25-45 years in good health and CMV-seropositive. CDR3 in amino acids: CASRNGQGVDTQYF. For the CDR3, the DNA is TGTGCCAGCAGGAATGGACAGGGGGTAGATACGCAGTATTTT.